The clone carrying this T cell receptor beta chain was counted ten times or more. Each CDR3 protein gets one entry after TCRdb re-called the 5' RACE reads with MiXCR. The sample carries about 40,000 distinct CDR3 sequences, approximately 17% recorded once. Trimming at V came to 1 base and at J to 2 bases, leaving 12 bases not matched to a gene. The CDR3 runs to 17 residues. Looked up from germline, CDR1 is DFQATT and CDR2 is SNEGSKA (reference sequence). This clonotype was obtained from a female donor with breast cancer. The specimen sequenced was naive CD4+ T cells sorted from a lymph node. The subset is: naive CD4+ T cells, CD4+CD45RA+CD25-. The chain links TRBV20-1 to TRBJ2-3; 7 nucleotides agree with TRBD2. The CDR3 sequence: CSARGPEAGKYTDTQYF. DNA for the CDR3: TGCAGTGCTAGAGGTCCCGAAGCGGGGAAATACACAGATACGCAGTATTTT.